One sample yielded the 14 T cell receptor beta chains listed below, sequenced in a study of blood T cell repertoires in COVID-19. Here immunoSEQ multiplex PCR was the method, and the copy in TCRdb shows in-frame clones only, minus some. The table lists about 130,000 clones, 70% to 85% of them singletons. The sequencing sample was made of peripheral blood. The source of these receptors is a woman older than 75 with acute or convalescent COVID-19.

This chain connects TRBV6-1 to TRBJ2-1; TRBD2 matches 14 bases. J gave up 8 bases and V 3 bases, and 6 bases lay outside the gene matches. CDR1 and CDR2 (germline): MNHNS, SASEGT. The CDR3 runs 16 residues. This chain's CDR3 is CASSEGLAGADHEQFF. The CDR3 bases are TGTGCCAGCAGTGAGGGACTAGCGGGGGCCGACCATGAGCAGTTCTTC.

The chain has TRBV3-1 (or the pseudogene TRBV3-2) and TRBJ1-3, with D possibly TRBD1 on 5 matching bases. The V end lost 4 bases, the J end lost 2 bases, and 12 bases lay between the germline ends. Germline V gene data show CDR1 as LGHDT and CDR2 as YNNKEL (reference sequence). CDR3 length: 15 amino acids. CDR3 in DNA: TGTGCCAGCAGCCCCCAGGGAATTGCTGGAAACACCATATATTTT. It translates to CASSPQGIAGNTIYF.

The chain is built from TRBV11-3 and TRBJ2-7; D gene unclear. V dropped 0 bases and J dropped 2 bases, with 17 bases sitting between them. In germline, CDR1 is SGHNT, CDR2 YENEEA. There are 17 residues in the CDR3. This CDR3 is CASSLDPPVNWPYEQYF. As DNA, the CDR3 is TGTGCCAGCAGCTTAGATCCCCCAGTAAATTGGCCCTACGAGCAGTACTTC.

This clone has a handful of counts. The CDR3 is CASSYSVGARTNEKLFF. Written as DNA, the CDR3 is TGTGCCAGCAGTTACTCCGTGGGGGCGCGGACTAATGAAAAACTGTTTTTT. The rearrangement links TRBV6-2 or TRBV6-3 to TRBJ1-4; perhaps TRBD1 as D (6 bases). The CDR3 runs 17 residues. Germline CDR1 reads MNHEY; CDR2 reads SVGEGT. Deletions cut 0 bases from V and 2 bases from J, with 13 bases between.

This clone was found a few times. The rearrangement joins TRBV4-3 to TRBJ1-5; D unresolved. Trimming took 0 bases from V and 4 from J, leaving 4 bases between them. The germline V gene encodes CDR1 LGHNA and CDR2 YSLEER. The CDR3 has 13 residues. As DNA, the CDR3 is TGCGCCAGCAGCCAAGATAAAAATCAGCCCCAGCATTTT. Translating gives CASSQDKNQPQHF.

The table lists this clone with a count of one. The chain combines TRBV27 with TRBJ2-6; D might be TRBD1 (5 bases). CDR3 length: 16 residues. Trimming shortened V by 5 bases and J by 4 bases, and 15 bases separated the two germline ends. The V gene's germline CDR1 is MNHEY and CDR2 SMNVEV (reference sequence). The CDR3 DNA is TGTGCCAGCAGTGGGGCCAGGGTTTCCGGGGCCAACGTCCTGACTTTC. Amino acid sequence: CASSGARVSGANVLTF.

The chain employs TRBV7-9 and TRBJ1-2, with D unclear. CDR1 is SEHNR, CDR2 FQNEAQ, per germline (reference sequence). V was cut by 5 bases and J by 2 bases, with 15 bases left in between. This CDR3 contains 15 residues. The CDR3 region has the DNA TGTGCCAGCAGCCCCACATGGGGAGGCAACTATGGCTACACCTTC. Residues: CASSPTWGGNYGYTF.

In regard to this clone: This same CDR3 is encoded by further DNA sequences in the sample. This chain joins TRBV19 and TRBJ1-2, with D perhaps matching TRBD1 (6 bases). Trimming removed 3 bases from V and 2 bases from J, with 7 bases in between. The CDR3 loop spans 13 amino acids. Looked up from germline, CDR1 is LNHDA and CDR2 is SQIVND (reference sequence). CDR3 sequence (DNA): TGTGCCAGTAGTATTGACAGGAACTATGGCTACACCTTC. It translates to CASSIDRNYGYTF.

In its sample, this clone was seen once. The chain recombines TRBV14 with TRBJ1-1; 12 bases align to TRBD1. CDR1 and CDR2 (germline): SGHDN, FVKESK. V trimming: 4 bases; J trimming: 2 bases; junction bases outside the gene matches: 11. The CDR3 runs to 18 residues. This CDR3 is CASSPRDRGRISNTEAFF. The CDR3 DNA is TGTGCCAGCAGCCCCCGGGACAGGGGGCGCATCTCCAACACTGAAGCTTTCTTT. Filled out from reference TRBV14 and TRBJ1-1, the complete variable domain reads EAGVTQFPSHSVIEKGQTVTLRCDPISGHDNLYWYRRVMGKEIKFLLHFVKESKQDESGMPNNRFLAERTGGTYSTLKVQPAELEDSGVYFCASSPRDRGRISNTEAFFGQGTRLTVV.

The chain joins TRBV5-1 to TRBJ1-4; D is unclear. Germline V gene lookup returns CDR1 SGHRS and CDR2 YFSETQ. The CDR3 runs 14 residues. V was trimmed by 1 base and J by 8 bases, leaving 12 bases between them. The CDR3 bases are TGCGCCAGCAGCTTGCTGGGCAATCGCGAAAAACTGTTTTTT. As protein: CASSLLGNREKLFF.

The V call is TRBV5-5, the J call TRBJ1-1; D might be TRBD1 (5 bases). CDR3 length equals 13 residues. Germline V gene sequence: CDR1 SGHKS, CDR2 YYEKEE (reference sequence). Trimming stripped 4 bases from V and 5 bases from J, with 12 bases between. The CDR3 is CASSAGHSTEAFF. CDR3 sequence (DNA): TGTGCCAGCAGCGCTGGACATTCTACTGAAGCTTTCTTT.

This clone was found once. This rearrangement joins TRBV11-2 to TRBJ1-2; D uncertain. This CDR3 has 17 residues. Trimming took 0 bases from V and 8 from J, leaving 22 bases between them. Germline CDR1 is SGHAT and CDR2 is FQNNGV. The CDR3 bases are TGTGCCAGCAGCTTAGATCTCCTCGAACAGTCCCGTGGGGGCTACACCTTC. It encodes CASSLDLLEQSRGGYTF.

This CDR3 reads CASSKLGQVYGYTF. The CDR3 DNA sequence: TGTGCCAGCAGTAAGCTGGGACAGGTCTATGGCTACACCTTC. This sequence joins TRBV27 and TRBJ1-2, with 8 bases fitting TRBD1. The CDR3 is 14 amino acids. The germline CDR1 and CDR2 sequences are MNHEY and SMNVEV (reference sequence). Trimming took 5 bases from V and 4 from J; bases not matched to a gene: 6.

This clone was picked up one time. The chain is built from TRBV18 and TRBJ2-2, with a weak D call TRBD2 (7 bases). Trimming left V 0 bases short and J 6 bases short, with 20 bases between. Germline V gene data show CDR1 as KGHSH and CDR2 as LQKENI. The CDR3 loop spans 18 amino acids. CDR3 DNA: TGTGCCAGCTCACCACCGAGTCGGGGGGCGCGTAACTCCGGGGAGCTGTTTTTT. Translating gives CASSPPSRGARNSGELFF.